The clone carrying this T cell receptor (beta chain) was found many times. The antigen is not known. Time point denoted: newly diagnosed GD, antithyroid drugs for less than 3 months. With RNA extracted from PBMCs as input, the TCR library was made. Each of the patients was recruited from an endocrinology department situated in Xi'an, China. This specimen comes from a study of regulatory T cells in long-lasting Graves disease. Study-wide points: Segments TRBV28, TRBJ1-2 and TRBJ2-5 showed preferential usage in persistent disease.

Both iRepertoire HTBI primers and Arm-PCR of CDR3 regions were used to build the TCR beta libraries. TCRdb fed the multiplex PCR reads into MiXCR, producing one record per CDR3 protein. This table has about 440,000 distinct CDR3 sequences, roughly 15% appearing once. CDR1 is MDHEN, CDR2 SYDVKM, per germline. Trimming left V 5 bases short and J 2 bases short, with 14 bases between. This CDR3 region has 15 residues. These records were also assigned to another study, of T cells in Graves' hyperthyroidism and ophthalmopathy. This second study notes: A set of HTBI primers served as the primers for a first-round RT-PCR of the TCR CDR3. Blood also held most thyroid clonotypes expanded beyond 0.001.

V gene TRBV28 combines with J gene TRBJ2-3; the D gene could be TRBD1 or TRBD2 (5 bases each). This sample comprised peripheral blood mononuclear cells (PBMCs), obtained at new diagnosis, from a patient treated with antithyroid drugs. This sequence was found in a woman aged 30 to 39 with Graves disease. CDR3 region: CASSGETVITDTQYF. CDR3 nucleotide sequence: TGTGCCAGCAGTGGGGAGACAGTAATCACAGATACGCAGTATTTT.